The clone carrying this T cell receptor (beta chain) came up a few times. Its antigen is not identified. The CDR3 covers 13 residues. The V and J ends lost 6 bases and 2 bases, in that order; junction bases with no gene match: 5. In germline, CDR1 is DFQATT, CDR2 SNEGSKA (reference sequence). TCRdb fed the reads into MiXCR, producing one record per CDR3 protein. The data hold around 630,000 distinct CDR3 sequences, with 24% observed a single time. This entry comes from a study of T cell repertoires in cytomegalovirus infection. Findings of the study overall: The cumulative frequency of public TCR beta families identified carriers of CMV plus the relevant HLA.

The specimen was CD8+ T cells from PBMCs. V and J are TRBV20-1 and TRBJ2-3; TRBD1 matches at 7 bases. The origin of this receptor is a human donor in good health (CMV status not recorded). Some clones in this sample may be carry-over from other donors' samples. CDR3 residues: CSAGTALTDTQYF. The CDR3 bases are TGCAGTGCCGGGACAGCCCTCACAGATACGCAGTATTTT.